The sequence of this T cell receptor beta chain was determined in a study of cytomegalovirus exposure and HLA in healthy donors. The PCR contained 60 Vbeta and 13 Jbeta primers. Produced via immunoSEQ multiplex PCR; TCRdb's table is partial and in-frame only. The sample lists 55,000 to 70,000 clones, around 80% seen once, with about 6.5% in the top ten. V gave up 8 bases and J gave up 6 bases, with 15 bases separating them. Germline values: CDR1 MNHNS, CDR2 SASEGT. This CDR3 contains 13 residues. This clone has a handful of counts. The source of this sequence is a male donor in good health and CMV-seronegative. Material for sequencing was PBMCs. The chain has TRBV6-1 and TRBJ2-3, with D tentatively TRBD1 (6 bases). The CDR3 protein is CASCDRSRDTQYF. The CDR3 DNA reads TGTGCCAGCTGCGACAGGAGCAGGGATACGCAGTATTTT.